This T cell receptor (beta chain) emerged from a study of T-cell memory formation after mild COVID-19. One entry per CDR3 protein, called by TCRdb with MiXCR from the 5' RACE reads. The table lists about 110,000 distinct CDR3 sequences, approximately 14% of them singletons, with 35% to 50% in the top ten. Unmatched junction bases numbered 6, after V lost 2 bases and J lost 3 bases. The CDR3 consists of 16 residues. The germline V gene encodes CDR1 KGHSH and CDR2 LQKENI. The source is a man aged 18 to 29 who had mild COVID-19 (a few samples of this study predate the infection). Cell type and time point are not known. Specimen: PBMCs or a T cell subset sorted from them (not recorded which). The chain joins TRBV18 to TRBJ2-5, with 10 bases that match TRBD2. Written as DNA, the CDR3 is TGTGCCAGCTCACCAACCCCCCTAGCGGGGGAAGAGACCCAGTACTTC. Its protein is CASSPTPLAGEETQYF.